These 9 T cell receptor beta chains were all obtained from the same sample, sequenced in a study of cytomegalovirus exposure and HLA in healthy donors. The PCR was carried out with 60 Vbeta primers and 13 Jbeta primers. Here immunoSEQ multiplex PCR was the method, and the copy in TCRdb shows in-frame clones only, minus some. The sample gives more than 85,000 clones, approximately 70% of which show up once; about 14% is in the top ten. Material for sequencing was PBMCs. The receptors originated from a woman aged 45-65 years in good health and CMV-seropositive.

This clone came up a few times. This chain uses TRBV10-2 with TRBJ2-7, with 7 bases fitting TRBD1. The CDR3 extends over 14 amino acids. Per germline, CDR1 WSHSY and CDR2 SAAADI. V shed 6 bases and J 1 base; nucleotides not matched to a gene: 6. CDR3 loop: CASRPGTASYEQYF. In DNA, the CDR3 is TGCGCCAGCAGACCCGGGACAGCTTCCTACGAGCAGTACTTC.

This clone was seen a few times. The rearrangement links TRBV7-8 to TRBJ1-5; tentatively, D is TRBD1 (5 bases). V lost 6 bases to trimming and J lost 4 bases, with 10 bases between them. The CDR3 sequence is 13 residues long. Germline V lookup: CDR1 SGHVS, CDR2 FQNEAQ. The CDR3 DNA sequence: TGTGCCAGCAGTTACGACAGAAATCAGCCCCAGCATTTT. As protein: CASSYDRNQPQHF.

The chain links TRBV30 to TRBJ2-2, with D possibly matching TRBD2 (6 bases). The CDR3 has 18 residues. V was shortened by 1 base and J by 6 bases, with 24 bases between the two germline ends. Germline assignment: CDR1 GTSNPN and CDR2 SVGIG (reference sequence). The CDR3 here is CAWSDPPPGGMAPGELFF. The CDR3 DNA reads as TGTGCCTGGAGTGATCCCCCCCCCGGAGGGATGGCGCCCGGGGAGCTGTTTTTT.

The V and J genes are TRBV19 and TRBJ1-1; maybe TRBD1 (6 bases). The V end was cut by 3 bases, the J end by 1 base, with 12 bases between. CDR1 is LNHDA, CDR2 SQIVND, per germline (reference sequence). This CDR3 contains 15 residues. DNA for the CDR3: TGTGCCAGTAGTATCCTACCGACAGGGAACACTGAAGCTTTCTTT. This sequence encodes CASSILPTGNTEAFF.

DNA for the CDR3: TGTGCCAGCAGTTACGGGGGGACTCACAATGAGCAGTTCTTC. Encoded protein: CASSYGGTHNEQFF. The chain joins TRBV6-5 to TRBJ2-1; TRBD2 might be the D (6 bases). There are 14 residues in the CDR3. V was cut by 2 bases and J by 5 bases, with 10 bases left in between. The V gene's germline CDR1 is MNHEY and CDR2 SVGAGI.

This clone has a single count. This rearrangement joins TRBV7-6 to TRBJ2-2, with 8 bases that match TRBD1. Germline V lookup: CDR1 SGHVS, CDR2 FNYEAQ. The CDR3 extends over 15 amino acids. V lost 5 bases, J lost 5 bases, and 7 bases stayed unmatched. The chain's CDR3 is CASSTAGGATGELFF. The DNA for the CDR3 is TGTGCCAGCAGCACGGCAGGGGGCGCGACCGGGGAGCTGTTTTTT. The full variable domain, its missing parts supplied by reference TRBV7-6 and TRBJ2-2, is GAGVSQSPRYKVTKRGQDVALRCDPISGHVSLYWYRQALGQGPEFLTYFNYEAQQDKSGLPNDRFSAERPEGSISTLTIQRTEQRDSAMYRCASSTAGGATGELFFGEGSRLTVL.

The rearrangement joins TRBV7-8 to TRBJ2-5, with a possible D match to TRBD1 (5 bases). The ends were cut back, 1 base at V and 9 bases at J, with 24 bases in the middle. The CDR3 length is 17 residues. CDR1 SGHVS and CDR2 FQNEAQ come from the germline V gene. The CDR3 loop is CASSLGSQGTWVGPQYF. For the CDR3, the DNA is TGTGCCAGCAGCTTAGGGTCCCAGGGCACCTGGGTAGGTCCCCAGTACTTC.

The chain's CDR3 is CASSPLAGGPNNEQFF. CDR3 coding DNA: TGTGCCAGCAGCCCATTGGCGGGAGGGCCTAACAATGAGCAGTTCTTC. This chain links TRBV5-5 with TRBJ2-1; 9 positions agree with TRBD2. The germline CDR1 and CDR2 sequences are SGHKS and YYEKEE (reference sequence). Trimming at V came to 4 bases and at J to 5 bases, leaving 10 bases not matched to a gene. The CDR3 consists of 16 residues.

Details on this clone: It is likely a read error, because the conserved phenylalanine at the end of the CDR3 is missing. The chain couples TRBV18 to TRBJ2-7; D possibly corresponds to TRBD1 (6 bases). Germline CDR1 is KGHSH and CDR2 is LQKENI. Trimming removed 2 bases at V and 7 bases at J, with 18 bases between. The CDR3 loop spans 15 amino acids. CDR3 in DNA: TGTGCCAGCTCACCAGGGGGCAGGGATCTGGGGGAGCAGTACCTC. It encodes CASSPGGRDLGEQYL.